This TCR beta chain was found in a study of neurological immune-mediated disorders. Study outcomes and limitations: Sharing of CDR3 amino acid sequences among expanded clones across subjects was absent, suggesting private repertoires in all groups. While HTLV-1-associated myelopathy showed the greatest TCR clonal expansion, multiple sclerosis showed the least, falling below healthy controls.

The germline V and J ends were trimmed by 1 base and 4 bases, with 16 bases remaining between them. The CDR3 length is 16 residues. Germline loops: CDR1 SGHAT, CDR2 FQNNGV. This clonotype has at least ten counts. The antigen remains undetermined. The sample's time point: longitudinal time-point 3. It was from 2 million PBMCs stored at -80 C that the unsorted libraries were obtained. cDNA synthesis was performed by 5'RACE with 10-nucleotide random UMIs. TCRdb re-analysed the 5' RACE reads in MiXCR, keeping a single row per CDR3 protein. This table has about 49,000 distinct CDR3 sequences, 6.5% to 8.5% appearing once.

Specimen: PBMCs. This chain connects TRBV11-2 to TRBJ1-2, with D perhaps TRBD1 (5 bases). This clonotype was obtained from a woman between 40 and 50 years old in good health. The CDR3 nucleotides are TGTGCCAGCAGCTTAGGCACAGGTAGAAGTGTCTATGGCTACACCTTC. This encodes CASSLGTGRSVYGYTF.